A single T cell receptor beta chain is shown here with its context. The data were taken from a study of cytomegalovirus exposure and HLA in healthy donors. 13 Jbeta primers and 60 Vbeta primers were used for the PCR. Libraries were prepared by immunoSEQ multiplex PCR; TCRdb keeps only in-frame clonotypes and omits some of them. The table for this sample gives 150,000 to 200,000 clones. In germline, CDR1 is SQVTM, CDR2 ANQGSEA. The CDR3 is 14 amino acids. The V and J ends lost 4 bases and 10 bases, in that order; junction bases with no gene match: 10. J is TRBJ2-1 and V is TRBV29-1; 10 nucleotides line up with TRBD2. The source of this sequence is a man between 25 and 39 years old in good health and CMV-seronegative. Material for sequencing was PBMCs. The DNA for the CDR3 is TGCAGCGTTGTCGGGGCTAGCGGGAGAAGAGAGCAGTTCTTC. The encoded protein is CSVVGASGRREQFF.